The sequence of this TCR beta chain was determined in a study of human T cells and chemical hapten exposure. Time point indicated: pre-sensitization, week 0. The treatment is: therapeutic diphenylcyclopropenone sensitization with weekly scalp DPC. This clonotype was observed at least ten times. The trim removed 3 bases at V and 6 bases at J, leaving 5 bases unmatched. From germline, CDR1 is SGHVS and CDR2 FQNEAQ. This CDR3 comprises 15 residues. TCRdb called the RACE reads again in MiXCR, with one record for every CDR3 protein. The sample records 300,000 to 450,000 distinct CDR3 sequences, 4.5% to 5.5% being singletons.

Sequenced here: whole blood, sampled in connection with sensitization to the hapten diphenylcyclopropenone (DPC). This rearrangement joins TRBV7-8 to TRBJ2-1, with 10 bases fitting TRBD2. The TCR originated in a woman between 50 and 59 years old with alopecia areata. Some clones in this sample may be carry-over from other donors' samples. As DNA, the CDR3 is TGTGCCAGCAGCTTTGGTCTAGCGGGGGTCAATGAGCAGTTCTTC. Its protein is CASSFGLAGVNEQFF.